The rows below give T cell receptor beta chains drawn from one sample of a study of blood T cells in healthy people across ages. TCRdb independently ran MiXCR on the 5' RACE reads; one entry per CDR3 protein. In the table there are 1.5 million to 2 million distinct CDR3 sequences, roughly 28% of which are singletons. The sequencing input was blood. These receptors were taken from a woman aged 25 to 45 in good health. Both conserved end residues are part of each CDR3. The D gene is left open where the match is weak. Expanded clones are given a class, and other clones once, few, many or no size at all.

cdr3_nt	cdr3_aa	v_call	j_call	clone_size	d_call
TGCAGCGCTGGGCCAGGGATGAACACTGAAGCTTTCTTT	CSAGPGMNTEAFF	TRBV29-1	TRBJ1-1	few	NA
TGTGCCAGCTCCCTTTTACTTTCTGGGGGCGGCTCGTACGAGCAGTACTTC	CASSLLLSGGGSYEQYF	TRBV18	TRBJ2-7	NA	NA
TGTGCCAGCGCGGGAGAAAGGACTGAAGCTTTCTTT	CASAGERTEAFF	TRBV7-3	TRBJ1-1	NA	NA
TGCGCCAGCAGGGCGTCGTCGGGTAACGGTTCACCCCTCCACTTT	CASRASSGNGSPLHF	TRBV5-1	TRBJ1-6	NA	NA
TGCATCGGGGGGGACTATTTGGGAGAGACCCAGTACTTC	CIGGDYLGETQYF	TRBV29-1	TRBJ2-5	NA	TRBD2
TGTGCCAGCAGTGCCGCCACCTATGGCTACACCTTC	CASSAATYGYTF	TRBV2	TRBJ1-2	NA	NA
TGTGCCAGCAGCCGCCCCGGGACAGCCCAAGAGACCCAGTACTTC	CASSRPGTAQETQYF	TRBV7-2	TRBJ2-5	few	TRBD1
TGCGCCAGCAGTGGCAGACCTAGCGGATCCTACGAGCAGTACTTC	CASSGRPSGSYEQYF	TRBV5-1	TRBJ2-7	many	TRBD2
TGTGCCAGCAGCCAAGATCTAAGAAACACCGGAGAGCTGTTTTTT	CASSQDLRNTGELFF	TRBV14	TRBJ2-2	NA	NA
TGTGCCAGCAGGGATATAGCGGGTGCGTACAATGAGCAGTTCTTC	CASRDIAGAYNEQFF	TRBV7-9	TRBJ2-1	NA	TRBD2
TGTGCCACCAGTGGTAGCGGGGTCCCAGATACGCAGTATTTT	CATSGSGVPDTQYF	TRBV24-1	TRBJ2-3	NA	TRBD2
TGTGCCAGCAGCCACCTTGGACAGGCGGGTGGCTACACCTTC	CASSHLGQAGGYTF	TRBV3-1	TRBJ1-2	NA	TRBD1
TGCGCCAGCAGCTTGAGGGTACGGAGTGAGACCCAGTACTTC	CASSLRVRSETQYF	TRBV5-1	TRBJ2-5	few	NA
TGTGCCAGCGCGCGATGGGGCGAGCAGTACTTC	CASARWGEQYF	TRBV6-2/TRBV6-3	TRBJ2-7	many	NA
TGTGCCAGCACCACTGGGGCCGGGACGGGATATGGCTACACCTTC	CASTTGAGTGYGYTF	TRBV12-3/TRBV12-4	TRBJ1-2	NA	NA
TGTGCCAGCAGCTCGCCGGGACGGTACACTGAAGCTTTCTTT	CASSSPGRYTEAFF	TRBV7-9	TRBJ1-1	NA	NA
TGCAGCGCCCGAAGGGGCAACGGGAGCTCCTATAATTCACCCCTCCACTTT	CSARRGNGSSYNSPLHF	TRBV29-1	TRBJ1-6	few	NA
TGTGCCAGCAGCTTAGGCAGGAAAAGCACAGATACGCAGTATTTT	CASSLGRKSTDTQYF	TRBV7-8	TRBJ2-3	NA	NA
TGCAGTGCTAGACTCTGGGAGGAGGGGATGGCAGATACGCAGTATTTT	CSARLWEEGMADTQYF	TRBV20-1	TRBJ2-3	few	NA
TGTGCCAGCAGTGAATTTACTGATTCCTACGAGCAGTACTTC	CASSEFTDSYEQYF	TRBV2	TRBJ2-7	many	NA
TGCGCCAGCAGCCCGTCCCGCACGACAGGGAGCACAGATACGCAGTATTTT	CASSPSRTTGSTDTQYF	TRBV4-1	TRBJ2-3	few	TRBD1
TGTGCGGGTGCGGCTAGCGGGAGTGATGAGCAGTTCTTC	CAGAASGSDEQFF	TRBV27	TRBJ2-1	NA	TRBD2
TGCAGCGTTGAGCGGGGGGATCCGACCGGGGAGCTGTTTTTT	CSVERGDPTGELFF	TRBV29-1	TRBJ2-2	NA	TRBD2
TGTGCCAGCAGCACTAGACAGGGTGGGACCTACGAGCAGTACTTC	CASSTRQGGTYEQYF	TRBV7-2	TRBJ2-7	NA	TRBD1
TGCAGTGCTAGCGACAGGGGCGGGTACGAGCAGTACTTC	CSASDRGGYEQYF	TRBV20-1	TRBJ2-7	many	TRBD1
TGTGCCAGCAGCGTAGCAGGGATCGGTGATACGCAGTATTTT	CASSVAGIGDTQYF	TRBV9	TRBJ2-3	NA	NA
TGTGCCAGCAGTCTAAGGGGGAAGGGTCAGCCCCAGCATTTT	CASSLRGKGQPQHF	TRBV28	TRBJ1-5	NA	NA
TGCGCCAGCAGTACTCCACAAGTTGCAGATACGCAGTATTTT	CASSTPQVADTQYF	TRBV4-1	TRBJ2-3	few	NA
TGTGCCAGTTCCAGGGGAAGCGCAGATACGCAGTATTTT	CASSRGSADTQYF	TRBV19	TRBJ2-3	NA	NA
TGTGCCTGGAGTGTATTAGCGGGGTCTGAGCAGTTCTTC	CAWSVLAGSEQFF	TRBV30	TRBJ2-1	NA	TRBD2
TGTGCTAGTGCCCCGGGAGCTGGGGCCAACGTCCTGACTTTC	CASAPGAGANVLTF	TRBV12-5	TRBJ2-6	NA	NA
TGTGCCAGCAGCTTAGCCGTCCGAGACGAGCAGTACTTC	CASSLAVRDEQYF	TRBV7-2	TRBJ2-7	few	NA
TGTGCCAGTACCACGTGGTCTAGCGGAAAGAGTGAGCAGTTCTTC	CASTTWSSGKSEQFF	TRBV19	TRBJ2-1	NA	TRBD2
TGTGCCGGCAGTTACGACAACACAGATACGCAGTATTTT	CAGSYDNTDTQYF	TRBV6-5	TRBJ2-3	NA	NA
TGTGCCAGCAGCGAGACAGGGGGCCATTCACCCCTCCACTTT	CASSETGGHSPLHF	TRBV9	TRBJ1-6	few	TRBD1
TGCGCCAGCAGCTTGCAGGGAATCGGGTACGAGCAGTACTTC	CASSLQGIGYEQYF	TRBV5-1	TRBJ2-7	many	NA
TGTTCCAGCAGGAACAGGGGGCAAAATGAGCAGTTCTTC	CSSRNRGQNEQFF	TRBV5-4	TRBJ2-1	NA	TRBD1
TGCAGTGCTAGCCCCTCCAGAGCGGCCCTCACCTACGAGCAGTACTTC	CSASPSRAALTYEQYF	TRBV20-1	TRBJ2-7	few	NA
TGCAGTGCTAGAGTTGGTAACGAGGGGCATGGCTACACCTTC	CSARVGNEGHGYTF	TRBV20-1	TRBJ1-2	NA	NA